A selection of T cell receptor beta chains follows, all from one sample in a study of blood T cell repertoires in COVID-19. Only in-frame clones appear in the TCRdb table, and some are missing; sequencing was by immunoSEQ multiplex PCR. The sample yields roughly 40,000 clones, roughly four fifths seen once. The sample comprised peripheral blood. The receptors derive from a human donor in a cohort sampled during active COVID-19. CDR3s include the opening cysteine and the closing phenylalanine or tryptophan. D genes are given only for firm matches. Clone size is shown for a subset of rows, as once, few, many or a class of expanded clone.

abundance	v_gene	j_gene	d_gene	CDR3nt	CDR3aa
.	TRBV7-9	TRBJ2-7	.	TGTGCCAGCAGCTTACCCCAGGGGTTGGGGTCCTACGAGCAGTACTTC	CASSLPQGLGSYEQYF
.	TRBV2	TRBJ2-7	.	TGTGCCAGTGGACTAAACTACGAGCAGTACTTC	CASGLNYEQYF
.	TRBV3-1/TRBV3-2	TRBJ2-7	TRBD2	TGTGCCAGCAGTCGGGGCGGGAGGGCCCTTGGCGAGCAGTACTTC	CASSRGGRALGEQYF
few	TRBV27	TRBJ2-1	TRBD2	TGTGCCAGCAATGAACTAGCGGGAGAAGGACCTGAGCAGTTCTTC	CASNELAGEGPEQFF
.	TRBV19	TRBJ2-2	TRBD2	TGTGCCAGTCGGACTAGCGGGACGATAACCGGGGAGCTGTTTTTT	CASRTSGTITGELFF
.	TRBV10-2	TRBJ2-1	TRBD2	TGCGCCAGCAGTGATCGGCTGAGGGCTGCGGGGGGGGCCTACGATGAGCAGTTCTTC	CASSDRLRAAGGAYDEQFF
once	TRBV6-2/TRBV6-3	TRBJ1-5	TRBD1	TGTGCCAGCAGTTACGACAGGGGGAGCAATCAGCCCCAGCATTTT	CASSYDRGSNQPQHF
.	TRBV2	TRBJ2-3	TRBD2	TGTGCCAGCAGTCCAGGGACTAGCGCGAACACAGATACGCAGTATTTT	CASSPGTSANTDTQYF
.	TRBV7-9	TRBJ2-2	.	TGTGCCAGCAGCTTAAGATTGGGGGACTTCACCGGGGAGCTGTTTTTT	CASSLRLGDFTGELFF
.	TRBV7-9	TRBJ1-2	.	TGTGCCAGCAGTCGACAGTCTTCCCTTGGCTACACCTTC	CASSRQSSLGYTF
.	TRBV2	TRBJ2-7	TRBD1	TGTGCCAGCGGGACAGGGGATGAGCAGTACTTC	CASGTGDEQYF
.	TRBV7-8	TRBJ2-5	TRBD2	TGTGCCAGCAGCTTGGAGCTAGCGGCAATACAAGAGACCCAGTACTTC	CASSLELAAIQETQYF
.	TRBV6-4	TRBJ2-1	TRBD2	TGTGCCAGCAGTCGCGGTCGGGAGGGGCATGAGCAGTTCTTC	CASSRGREGHEQFF
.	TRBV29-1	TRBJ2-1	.	TGCAGCGTCGAGGTTTTGAATCGCAATGAGCAGTTCTTC	CSVEVLNRNEQFF
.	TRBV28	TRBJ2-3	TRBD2	TGTGCCAGCAGTTCCCTCTGGGGGGGGAGCACAGATACGCAGTATTTT	CASSSLWGGSTDTQYF
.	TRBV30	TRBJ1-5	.	TGTGCCTGGAGTGTACGGGGTGGGGATCAGCCCCAGCATTTT	CAWSVRGGDQPQHF
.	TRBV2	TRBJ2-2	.	TGTGCCAGCAGTAAGGGACAGAACACCGGGGAGCTGTTTTTT	CASSKGQNTGELFF
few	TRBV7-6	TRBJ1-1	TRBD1	TGTGCCAGCAGCTCGGACAGGGGAGACACTGAAGCTTTCTTT	CASSSDRGDTEAFF
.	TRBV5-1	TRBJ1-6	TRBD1	TGCGCCAGCACCCCGGGCGGGACAGAGAATTCACCCCTCCACTTT	CASTPGGTENSPLHF
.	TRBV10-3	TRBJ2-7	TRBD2	TGTGCCATCAGTGAGTCAAGCGGGAGGGCCGGGGAGCAGTACTTC	CAISESSGRAGEQYF
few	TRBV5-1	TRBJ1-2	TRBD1	TGCGCCAGCAGCTTGGCAAACAGGGGGCATGGCTACACCTTC	CASSLANRGHGYTF
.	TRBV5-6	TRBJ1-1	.	TGTGCCAGCAGCCTAAACGCAGGGATCACTGAAGCTTTCTTT	CASSLNAGITEAFF
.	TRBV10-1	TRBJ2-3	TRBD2	TGCGCCAGCAGTGAAGGACTAGCGGGACCAGATACGCAGTATTTT	CASSEGLAGPDTQYF
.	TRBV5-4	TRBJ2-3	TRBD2	TGTGCCAGCAGCCGCATAGCGGGAGGGCCTAGCACAGATACGCAGTATTTT	CASSRIAGGPSTDTQYF
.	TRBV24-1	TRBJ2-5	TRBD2	TGTGCCACCAGTGATTTTGGGACTAGCGGGGCCAAACAAGAGACCCAGTACTTC	CATSDFGTSGAKQETQYF
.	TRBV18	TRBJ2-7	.	TGTGCCAGCTCACCACCGGCGGGGGCGGCCTACGAGCAGTACTTC	CASSPPAGAAYEQYF
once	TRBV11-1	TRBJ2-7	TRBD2	TGTGCCAGCAGCTCCGAGCGGGACCCCTACGAGCAGTACTTC	CASSSERDPYEQYF
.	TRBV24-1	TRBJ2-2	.	TGTGCCACCAGTGATTTCGTTAGGCAGGGAGGCGGGGAGCTGTTTTTT	CATSDFVRQGGGELFF
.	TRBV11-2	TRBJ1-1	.	TGTGCCAGCAGCCCGGGACATGGGGCTATGAACACTGAAGCTTTCTTT	CASSPGHGAMNTEAFF